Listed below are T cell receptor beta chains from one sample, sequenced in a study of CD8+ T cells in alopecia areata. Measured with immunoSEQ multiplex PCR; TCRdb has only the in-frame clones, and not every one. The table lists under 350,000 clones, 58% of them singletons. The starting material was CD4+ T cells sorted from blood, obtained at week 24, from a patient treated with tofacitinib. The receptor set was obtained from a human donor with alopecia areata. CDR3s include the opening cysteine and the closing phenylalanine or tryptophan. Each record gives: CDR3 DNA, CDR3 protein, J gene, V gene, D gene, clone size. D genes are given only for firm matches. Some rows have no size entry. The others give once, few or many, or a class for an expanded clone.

TGTGCCACCAGCAGAGATGCGGCGGACGAGCAGTACTTC CATSRDAADEQYF TRBJ2-7 TRBV15 - few
TGCGCCAGCAGCCAAGGGCCCGGGACCCAAGAGACCCAGTACTTC CASSQGPGTQETQYF TRBJ2-5 TRBV4-1 - once
TGCAGCGTTCGACGACAGGGAGTTAACTATGGCTACACCTTC CSVRRQGVNYGYTF TRBJ1-2 TRBV29-1 TRBD1 -
TGTGCCAGCAGCCGAACTAGCGTGGTTGGTACAGATACGCAGTATTTT CASSRTSVVGTDTQYF TRBJ2-3 TRBV9 TRBD2 -
TGTGCCAGCAGCTTGGTCGGGGACAAAGATGAAAAACTGTTTTTT CASSLVGDKDEKLFF TRBJ1-4 TRBV5-4 - -
TGCGCCAGCAGCTTGTTTCATCTTCAAGAGACCCAGTACTTC CASSLFHLQETQYF TRBJ2-5 TRBV5-1 - few
TGTGCCAGCAGTGATAGTCTTCGGGCTGAAGCTTTCTTT CASSDSLRAEAFF TRBJ1-1 TRBV2 - -
TGTGCCTGGAGACCGCGGGGCTTGCCCTACGAGCAGTACTTC CAWRPRGLPYEQYF TRBJ2-7 TRBV30 - -
TGCGCCAGCAGCCAGGGCCTTACGGAGATCGCCTACAATGAGCAGTTCTTC CASSQGLTEIAYNEQFF TRBJ2-1 TRBV5-1 - few
TGCGCCAGCAGCTTCAGTGCCGGGGAGCTGTTTTTT CASSFSAGELFF TRBJ2-2 TRBV5-1 - once
TGCGCCAGCAGCCGAGACACGAGCGCTAACTATGGCTACACCTTC CASSRDTSANYGYTF TRBJ1-2 TRBV4-1 - -
TGCGCCAGCTCAAAGGGGGTAGGATCAGGGGCCAACGTCCTGACTTTC CASSKGVGSGANVLTF TRBJ2-6 TRBV4-1 - -
TGTGCCAGCAGTAAGACCGACGGAGACAATCAGCCCCAGCATTTT CASSKTDGDNQPQHF TRBJ1-5 TRBV2 - once
TGTGCCAGCTCGCCGGGGAGGGACACCGGGGAGCTGTTTTTT CASSPGRDTGELFF TRBJ2-2 TRBV7-2 TRBD2 -
TGTGCCTGGAGTGTCCAGGTAGGCCCCTACGAGCAGTACTTC CAWSVQVGPYEQYF TRBJ2-7 TRBV30 - -
TGCAGCTCATTAGACGGGGGGGCCTACAATGAGCAGTTCTTC CSSLDGGAYNEQFF TRBJ2-1 TRBV29-1 TRBD2 -
TGTGCCAGCAGCTTAGGGGGACAGGGTATGGAGACCCAGTACTTC CASSLGGQGMETQYF TRBJ2-5 TRBV7-2 TRBD1 once
TGTGCCACCAGCAGACTGGGAAGGGGTAACCAAGAGACCCAGTACTTC CATSRLGRGNQETQYF TRBJ2-5 TRBV15 - once
TGTGCCAGCACACGAGGGGGAGGTGGATATGGCTACACCTTC CASTRGGGGYGYTF TRBJ1-2 TRBV25-1 - -
TGCAGCGTCGCCCCACGAGTCCAAGAGACCCAGTACTTC CSVAPRVQETQYF TRBJ2-5 TRBV29-1 - few
TGTGCCAGCAGCCCGACCGGGACAGGCCCCACCGGGGAGCTGTTTTTT CASSPTGTGPTGELFF TRBJ2-2 TRBV7-9 TRBD1 -
TGTGCCAGCTCACCAAGCTCCTACAATGAGCAGTTCTTC CASSPSSYNEQFF TRBJ2-1 TRBV18 - -
TGTGCCAGCGGAAGCGAGAAAAATTCACCCCTCCACTTT CASGSEKNSPLHF TRBJ1-6 TRBV25-1 - -
TGTGCCAGCAGCCCCGGGTTTGAGTTGAGCTATGGCTACACCTTC CASSPGFELSYGYTF TRBJ1-2 TRBV7-9 - -
TGTGCCATCAGTGACGGGGACAGGGGTGCTGGGGCCAACGTCCTGACTTTC CAISDGDRGAGANVLTF TRBJ2-6 TRBV10-3 TRBD1 few
TGTGCCAGCAGTCCTTCGGGGACAGTCACCGGGGAGCTGTTTTTT CASSPSGTVTGELFF TRBJ2-2 TRBV6-5 TRBD1 -
TGTGCCAGCAGCGCTGTAGCTACGGGAGGAGAGACCCAGTACTTC CASSAVATGGETQYF TRBJ2-5 TRBV5-4 TRBD2 few
TGCGCCAGCAGCTTCAGGGGGCGGTACAATGAGCAGTTCTTC CASSFRGRYNEQFF TRBJ2-1 TRBV5-1 TRBD1 -
TGTGCCAGCAGTGGGTACTACGAGCAGTACTTC CASSGYYEQYF TRBJ2-7 TRBV25-1 - -
TGTGCCAGCAGCTTGTCCTATAGCAATCAGCCCCAGCATTTT CASSLSYSNQPQHF TRBJ1-5 TRBV7-9 - -
TGTGCCAGCAGGAGGGACACCTACGAGCAGTACTTC CASRRDTYEQYF TRBJ2-7 TRBV6-5 - -
TGTGCCAGCAGCCATGGGCTAGCGGGGACCTACGAGCAGTACTTC CASSHGLAGTYEQYF TRBJ2-7 TRBV4-2 TRBD2 few
TGTGCCATCAGTGGACAGGGAACAGATACGCAGTATTTT CAISGQGTDTQYF TRBJ2-3 TRBV10-3 TRBD1 few
TGTGCCAGCAGTAGCAAAGGGGAGACCCAGTACTTC CASSSKGETQYF TRBJ2-5 TRBV6-5 - -
TGTGCCAGTGGGAGCAGGGAGCAGTACTTC CASGSREQYF TRBJ2-7 TRBV11-2 - few
TGCAGCGTTGAAAGGGGACTTCCACCTTACTACGAGCAGTACTTC CSVERGLPPYYEQYF TRBJ2-7 TRBV29-1 - few
TGTGCCAGCAGCTTGGACATCTCCTACGAGCAGTACTTC CASSLDISYEQYF TRBJ2-7 TRBV5-6 - -
TGTGCCAGCAGCTCGGGACAGGGGGTTTCCTACGAGCAGTACTTC CASSSGQGVSYEQYF TRBJ2-7 TRBV5-4 TRBD1 -
TGTGCCTGGGACACTGGAAACACCATATATTTT CAWDTGNTIYF TRBJ1-3 TRBV30 - -
TGTGCCAGCTACCACGGGGGGACTGGACTCTCCGGAAACACCATATATTTT CASYHGGTGLSGNTIYF TRBJ1-3 TRBV2 - -
TGTGCCAGCAGTTTATCGCAGGGTGCAAACGTAAACTACACCTTC CASSLSQGANVNYTF TRBJ1-2 TRBV27 - -
TGTGCCAGCACCACCCTTAGTCTTTGGACAGGGGACGCCGGGGAGCTGTTTTTT CASTTLSLWTGDAGELFF TRBJ2-2 TRBV28 TRBD1 few
TGCGCCAGCAGCTTGGTTAGCTTCTCCTACGAGCAGTACTTC CASSLVSFSYEQYF TRBJ2-7 TRBV5-1 - -
TGTGCCAGCATGGCGCTTAGCATTTCTCAGTTCTTC CASMALSISQFF TRBJ2-1 TRBV2 - -